One sample yielded the 26 T cell receptor beta chains listed below, sequenced in a study of T-cell reconstitution after alpha-beta-depleted transplantation in children. This sample's TCRbeta library carried unique molecular identifier barcodes. TCRdb reanalysed the PCR reads using MiXCR and keeps one entry per CDR3 protein. The data hold about 72,000 distinct CDR3 sequences, with about 7.3% observed a single time. The source was PBMCs from the stem cell graft donor, collected from the stem cell graft. These receptors were obtained from a human donor who donated a stem cell graft to a child with acute lymphoblastic leukemia.

This clonotype was detected a few times. The genes are TRBV6-1 and TRBJ2-7; 7 positions agree with TRBD1. Germline V gene sequence: CDR1 MNHNS, CDR2 SASEGT. V gave up 2 bases and J gave up 2 bases; unmatched junction bases: 0. The CDR3 has 13 residues. CDR3 amino acids: CASSETGAYEQYF. As DNA, the CDR3 is TGTGCCAGCAGTGAAACAGGGGCCTACGAGCAGTACTTC.

This clonotype has at least ten counts. V gene TRBV7-2 combines with J gene TRBJ2-4; D unresolved. The CDR3 totals 14 residues. Trimming stripped 1 base from V and 5 bases from J, with 9 bases between. From germline, CDR1 is SGHTA and CDR2 FQGNSA. CDR3 sequence reads: CASSLGPQQNIQYF. For the CDR3, the DNA is TGTGCCAGCAGCTTAGGCCCCCAGCAAAACATTCAGTACTTC.

This clonotype was observed at least ten times. The CDR3 is CASSLATGSNYGYTF. CDR3 DNA sequence: TGTGCCAGCAGCCTTGCGACAGGGTCTAACTATGGCTACACCTTC. The chain links TRBV5-4 to TRBJ1-2; TRBD1 aligns across 7 bases. The CDR3 is 15 residues long. CDR1 and CDR2 (germline): SGHNT, YYREEE (reference sequence). V lost 4 bases and J lost 0; bases outside the gene matches: 6.

This clonotype was found many times. The genes are TRBV6-1 and TRBJ2-2, with D unclear. There are 13 residues in the CDR3. With 7 bases removed from V and 6 bases from J, the gap between germline ends came to 12 bases. Germline CDR1 MNHNS, CDR2 SASEGT. The CDR3 sequence: CASNPHRAGELFF. CDR3 nucleotide sequence: TGTGCCAGCAATCCGCACCGGGCCGGGGAGCTGTTTTTT.

In its sample, this clonotype was seen many times. V and J are TRBV12-3 or TRBV12-4 and TRBJ1-2; D remains unclear. CDR3 length: 12 amino acids. The germline V and J ends were trimmed by 6 bases and 9 bases, with 14 bases remaining between them. DNA for the CDR3: TGTGCCAGCAGCCCCTGGCTCGACTGCTACACCTTC. Its protein product is CASSPWLDCYTF.

Many counts were recorded for this clonotype. The chain is built from TRBV20-1 and TRBJ1-1; possibly TRBD1 for D (5 bases). Germline V CDR1 and CDR2: DFQATT, SNEGSKA (reference sequence). Trimming removed 6 bases at V and 7 bases at J, with 18 bases between. The CDR3 spans 13 residues. The CDR3 DNA reads as TGCAGTGCCATCGGGGCCGCCCTTGATGAAGCTTTCTTT. Translated: CSAIGAALDEAFF.

This clonotype was seen repeatedly, ten times or more. The chain joins TRBV28 to TRBJ1-4, with a tentative D call TRBD1 (5 bases). The V and J ends lost 1 base and 2 bases respectively, with 14 bases between them. Germline lookup yields CDR1 MDHEN and CDR2 SYDVKM. The CDR3 runs 17 residues. The CDR3 sequence: CASSLSSPGPTNEKLFF. In nucleotides, the CDR3 is TGTGCCAGCAGTTTATCCTCCCCGGGACCGACTAATGAAAAACTGTTTTTT.

This clonotype has just a few counts. The chain couples TRBV29-1 to TRBJ2-4; perhaps TRBD1 as D (6 bases). Deletions cut 0 bases from V and 0 bases from J, with 15 bases between. Germline V gene data show CDR1 as SQVTM and CDR2 as ANQGSEA. The CDR3 spans 17 residues. DNA for the CDR3: TGCAGCGTTGAAGATCCCGGGACATTACTAGCCAAAAACATTCAGTACTTC. Amino acids: CSVEDPGTLLAKNIQYF.

The chain has TRBV4-1 and TRBJ2-1; D call uncertain. The V end was cut by 0 bases, the J end by 7 bases, with 7 bases between. Germline V gene data show CDR1 as MGHRA and CDR2 as YSYEKL. The CDR3 has 13 amino acids. The CDR3 loop is CASSQDPGNEQFF. CDR3 sequence (DNA): TGCGCCAGCAGCCAAGATCCCGGTAATGAGCAGTTCTTC.

The CDR3 sequence is CASSLALGGRAFDEQYF. The CDR3, as DNA: TGTGCCAGCAGCTTAGCGCTAGGGGGGAGGGCCTTCGACGAGCAGTACTTC. This chain links TRBV7-6 with TRBJ2-7; a weak D match, TRBD2 (7 bases). Germline lookup yields CDR1 SGHVS and CDR2 FNYEAQ. This CDR3 contains 17 residues. Trimming stripped 0 bases from V and 5 bases from J, with 20 bases between.

There are many counts of this clonotype. The chain joins TRBV9 to TRBJ1-4, with a tentative D call TRBD1 (5 bases). Germline values: CDR1 SGDLS, CDR2 YYNGEE. Trimming cost V 4 bases and J 13 bases, with 20 bases left between them. The CDR3 spans 14 residues. The CDR3 region has the DNA TGTGCCAGCAGCATAACAGGCGTGGGGGAGTCACTGTTTTTT. Its translation: CASSITGVGESLFF.

This clonotype was found a few times. Here the CDR3 reads CASSSGQGSNTEAFF. In DNA form, the CDR3 reads TGTGCCAGCAGTTCTGGACAGGGCTCAAACACTGAAGCTTTCTTT. The rearrangement links TRBV6-5 to TRBJ1-1; 8 nucleotides agree with TRBD1. The CDR3 consists of 15 residues. Germline V gene lookup returns CDR1 MNHEY and CDR2 SVGAGI. The J segment lost 2 bases and the V segment lost 4 bases, leaving 6 bases of the junction unmatched.

This clonotype appeared many times. J is TRBJ2-7 and V is TRBV28, with TRBD1 identical over 9 bases. The CDR3 covers 17 residues. Germline loops: CDR1 MDHEN, CDR2 SYDVKM. The trim removed 4 bases at V and 3 bases at J, leaving 13 bases unmatched. The CDR3 region has the DNA TGTGCCAGCAGTTCACCGGGACAGGGCAGAATCTTCTACGAGCAGTACTTC. Protein sequence: CASSSPGQGRIFYEQYF.

The table lists this clonotype with many counts. V is TRBV5-4 and J is TRBJ2-3; no clear D gene. This CDR3 has 12 residues. The V end was cut by 2 bases, the J end by 6 bases, with 7 bases between. Per the germline V gene, CDR1 is SGHNT and CDR2 is YYREEE (reference sequence). Here the CDR3 DNA reads TGTGCCAGCAGCTTTGGGTCGGATACGCAGTATTTT. Amino acid sequence: CASSFGSDTQYF.

This clonotype was recorded at least ten times. This rearrangement joins TRBV5-1 to TRBJ2-5, with 15 bases lining up with TRBD2. J lost 5 bases, V lost 4 bases, and 6 bases had no gene match. Germline CDR1 is SGHRS and CDR2 is YFSETQ. The CDR3 sequence is 16 residues long. The DNA of the CDR3 is TGCGCCAGCAGCCCTGGGACTAGCGGGAGGACGGAGACCCAGTACTTC. This codes for CASSPGTSGRTETQYF.

The chain joins TRBV19 to TRBJ1-1, with D tentatively TRBD1 (5 bases). CDR1 is LNHDA and CDR2 is SQIVND in the germline V gene (reference sequence). V shed 7 bases and J shed 3 bases, with 12 bases lying between them. This CDR3 spans 13 amino acids. For the CDR3, the DNA is TGTGCCAGTAACATGGGGCACTACACTGAAGCTTTCTTT. Its translation: CASNMGHYTEAFF.

This clonotype occurred many times. DNA of the CDR3: TGTGCCAGCAGTCCCAGGGGATCCCTATACAATGAGCAGTTCTTC. Translation gives CASSPRGSLYNEQFF. The chain carries TRBV12-3 or TRBV12-4 and TRBJ2-1; D is possibly TRBD1 (6 bases). The CDR3 runs to 15 residues. Trimming left V 5 bases short and J 4 bases short, with 15 bases between.

This sequence joins TRBV10-3 and TRBJ2-1; D perhaps matches TRBD2 (6 bases). CDR1 is ENHRY, CDR2 SYGVKD, per germline. Trimming removed 2 bases at V and 2 bases at J, with 10 bases between. There are 15 residues in the CDR3. The CDR3 DNA is TGTGCCATCAGTGAGCGGCGCGGGGCCTACAATGAGCAGTTCTTC. Protein: CAISERRGAYNEQFF.

This clonotype was picked up many times. The genes are TRBV7-9 and TRBJ2-1, with TRBD1 matching 7 bases. Per the germline V gene, CDR1 is SEHNR and CDR2 is FQNEAQ (reference sequence). With V trimmed by 1 base and J by 12 bases, 12 bases remained unmatched. The CDR3 runs to 15 residues. For the CDR3, the DNA is TGTGCCAGCAGCTTAGGACAGGGATTCGGAATCGCGCAGTTCTTC. The encoded protein is CASSLGQGFGIAQFF.

In its sample, this clonotype was seen many times. The V gene is TRBV27, the J gene TRBJ1-2; no reliable D call. Between the trimmed V and J ends, which lost 7 bases and 0 bases, there was a span of 15 bases. Germline V gene sequence: CDR1 MNHEY, CDR2 SMNVEV (reference sequence). The CDR3 is 15 residues long. This chain's CDR3 is CASNPDGTSNYGYTF. CDR3 bases: TGTGCCAGCAACCCGGACGGTACTTCTAACTATGGCTACACCTTC.

A few counts support this clonotype. The chain links TRBV12-3 or TRBV12-4 to TRBJ1-1, with unresolved D. V dropped 7 bases and J dropped 4 bases, with 22 bases sitting between them. The length of the CDR3 is 16 residues. The CDR3 sequence is CASKSRALRGGTEAFF. The CDR3 DNA follows: TGTGCCAGCAAAAGCCGGGCCCTCCGCGGAGGCACTGAAGCTTTCTTT.

In this sample, this clonotype turned up many times. The J gene is TRBJ1-1, the V gene TRBV29-1, with D perhaps TRBD1 (5 bases). Trimming removed 6 bases from V and 3 bases from J, with 20 bases in between. CDR3 length: 15 residues. Per germline, CDR1 SQVTM and CDR2 ANQGSEA. CDR3 loop: CSVIPHGSRDTEAFF. For the CDR3, the DNA is TGCAGCGTAATACCACACGGTTCCAGGGACACTGAAGCTTTCTTT.

This chain links TRBV19 with TRBJ1-5; 9 nucleotides align to TRBD1. Losses at the gene ends were 7 bases for V and 5 bases for J; bases not matched to a gene: 9. CDR1 and CDR2 from the germline V gene are LNHDA and SQIVND (reference sequence). The CDR3 has 15 amino acids. The CDR3, as DNA: TGTGCCAGTATCCGGGGACAGGGAACCGATCAGCCCCAGCATTTT. Encoded protein: CASIRGQGTDQPQHF.

This clonotype was found many times. The V call is TRBV7-9, the J call TRBJ2-2; 10 positions agree with TRBD1. Germline values: CDR1 SEHNR, CDR2 FQNEAQ (reference sequence). V gave up 5 bases and J gave up 7 bases; unmatched junction bases: 10. The CDR3 is 16 residues long. The CDR3 loop is CASSVRGTGVFGELFF. CDR3 coding DNA: TGTGCCAGCAGCGTAAGGGGGACAGGGGTCTTCGGGGAGCTGTTTTTT.

This clonotype was recorded at least ten times. The chain joins TRBV12-3 or TRBV12-4 to TRBJ2-7; no reliable D call. V lost 5 bases, J lost 4 bases, and 18 bases lay in between. There are 15 residues in the CDR3. In DNA form, the CDR3 reads TGTGCCAGCAGTCCCAACCCCGGACCGAAGTACGAGCAGTACTTC. Protein sequence: CASSPNPGPKYEQYF.

The genes are TRBV7-9 and TRBJ2-7; TRBD1 aligns across 7 bases. V lost 5 bases to trimming and J lost 3 bases; unmatched junction nucleotides: 10. Germline V CDR1 and CDR2: SEHNR, FQNEAQ (reference sequence). The CDR3 extends over 15 amino acids. CDR3 DNA: TGTGCCAGCAGCCCGACAGGGTCCTACAACTACGAGCAGTACTTC. This sequence encodes CASSPTGSYNYEQYF.